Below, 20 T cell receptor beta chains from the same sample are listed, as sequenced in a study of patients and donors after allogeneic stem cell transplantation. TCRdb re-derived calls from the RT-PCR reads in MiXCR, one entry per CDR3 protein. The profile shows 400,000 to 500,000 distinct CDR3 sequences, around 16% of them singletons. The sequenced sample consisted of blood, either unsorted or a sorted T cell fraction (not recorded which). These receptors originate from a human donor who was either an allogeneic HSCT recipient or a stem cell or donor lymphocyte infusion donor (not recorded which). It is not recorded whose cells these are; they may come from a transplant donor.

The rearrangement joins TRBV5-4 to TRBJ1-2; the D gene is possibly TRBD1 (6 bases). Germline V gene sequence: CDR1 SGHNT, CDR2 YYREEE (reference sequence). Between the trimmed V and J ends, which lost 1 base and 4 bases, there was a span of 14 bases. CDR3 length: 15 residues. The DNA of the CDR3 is TGTGCCAGCAGCTTGAGCAGGGGAACTTTCTATGGCTACACCTTC. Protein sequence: CASSLSRGTFYGYTF.

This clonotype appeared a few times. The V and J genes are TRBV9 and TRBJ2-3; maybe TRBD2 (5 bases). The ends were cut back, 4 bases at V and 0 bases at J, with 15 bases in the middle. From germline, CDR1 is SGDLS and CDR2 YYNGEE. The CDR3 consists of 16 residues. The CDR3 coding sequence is TGTGCCAGCAGCCTCCAACCGGGGTCTAGCACAGATACGCAGTATTTT. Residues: CASSLQPGSSTDTQYF.

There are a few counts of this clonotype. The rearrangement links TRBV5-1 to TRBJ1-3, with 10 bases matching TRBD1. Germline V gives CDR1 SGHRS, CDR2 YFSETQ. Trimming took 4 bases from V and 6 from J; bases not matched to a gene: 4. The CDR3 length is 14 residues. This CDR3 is CASSPGTGANTIYF. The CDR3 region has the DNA TGCGCCAGCAGCCCAGGGACAGGGGCAAACACCATATATTTT.

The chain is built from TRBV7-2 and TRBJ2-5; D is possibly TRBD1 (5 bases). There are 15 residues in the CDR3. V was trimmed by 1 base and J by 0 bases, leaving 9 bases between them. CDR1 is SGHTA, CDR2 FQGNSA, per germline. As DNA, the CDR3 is TGTGCCAGCAGCTTAGGGAACAGGTACCAAGAGACCCAGTACTTC. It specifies CASSLGNRYQETQYF.

Here the CDR3 reads CSASASMNTEAFF. CDR3 DNA sequence: TGCAGTGCTAGTGCCAGCATGAACACTGAAGCTTTCTTT. The gene calls are TRBV20-1 and TRBJ1-1; D remains ambiguous. The CDR3 is 13 residues long. The V and J ends lost 3 bases and 0 bases respectively, with 8 bases between them. Germline CDR1 reads DFQATT; CDR2 reads SNEGSKA (reference sequence).

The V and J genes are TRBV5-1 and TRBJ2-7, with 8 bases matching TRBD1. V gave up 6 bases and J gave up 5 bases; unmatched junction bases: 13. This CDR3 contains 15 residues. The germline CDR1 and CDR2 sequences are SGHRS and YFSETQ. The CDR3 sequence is CASKNPDRGINEQYF. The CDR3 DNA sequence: TGCGCCAGCAAAAACCCCGACAGGGGCATTAACGAGCAGTACTTC.

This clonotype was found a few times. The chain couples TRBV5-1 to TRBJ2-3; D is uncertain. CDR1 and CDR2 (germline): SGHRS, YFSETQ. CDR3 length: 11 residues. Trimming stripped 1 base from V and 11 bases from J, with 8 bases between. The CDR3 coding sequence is TGCGCCAGCAGCTTGTCGGAAAAGCAGTATTTT. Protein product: CASSLSEKQYF.

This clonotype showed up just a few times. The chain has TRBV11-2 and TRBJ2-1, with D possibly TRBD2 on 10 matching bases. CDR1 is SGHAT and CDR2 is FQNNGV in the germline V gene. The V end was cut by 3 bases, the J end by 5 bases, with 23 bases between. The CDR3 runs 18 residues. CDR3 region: CASSLGQGRTSGHNEQFF. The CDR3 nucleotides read TGTGCCAGCAGCTTGGGACAGGGCAGGACTAGCGGCCACAATGAGCAGTTCTTC.

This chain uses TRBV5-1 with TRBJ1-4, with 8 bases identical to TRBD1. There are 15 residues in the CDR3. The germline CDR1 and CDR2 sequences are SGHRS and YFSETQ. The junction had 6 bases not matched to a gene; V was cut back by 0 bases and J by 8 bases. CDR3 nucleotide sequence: TGCGCCAGCAGCTTGGCCGCGACAGGGGTGGAAAAACTGTTTTTT. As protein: CASSLAATGVEKLFF.

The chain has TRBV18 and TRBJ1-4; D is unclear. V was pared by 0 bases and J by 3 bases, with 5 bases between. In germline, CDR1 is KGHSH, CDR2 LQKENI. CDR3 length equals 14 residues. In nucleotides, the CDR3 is TGTGCCAGCTCACCACCTGGACCTAATGAAAAACTGTTTTTT. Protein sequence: CASSPPGPNEKLFF.

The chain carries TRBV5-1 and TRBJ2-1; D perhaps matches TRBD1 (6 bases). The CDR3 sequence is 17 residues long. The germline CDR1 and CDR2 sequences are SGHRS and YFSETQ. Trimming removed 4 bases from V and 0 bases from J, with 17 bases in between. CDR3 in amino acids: CASSVKGGPSSYNEQFF. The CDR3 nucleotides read TGCGCCAGCAGCGTCAAAGGGGGACCCAGCTCCTACAATGAGCAGTTCTTC.

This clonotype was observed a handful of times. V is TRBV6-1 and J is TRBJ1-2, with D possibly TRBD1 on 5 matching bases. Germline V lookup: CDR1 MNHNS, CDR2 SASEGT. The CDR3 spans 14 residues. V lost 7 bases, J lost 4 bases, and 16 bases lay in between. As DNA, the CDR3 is TGTGCCAGCACCCTCAGGGATTTTGGCTATGGCTACACCTTC. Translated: CASTLRDFGYGYTF.

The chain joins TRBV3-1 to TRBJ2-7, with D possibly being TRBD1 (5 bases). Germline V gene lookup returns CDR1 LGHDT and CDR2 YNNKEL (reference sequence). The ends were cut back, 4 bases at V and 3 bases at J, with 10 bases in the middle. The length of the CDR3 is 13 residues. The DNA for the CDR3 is TGTGCCAGCAGCCGGAATCAGGGCTACGAGCAGTACTTC. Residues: CASSRNQGYEQYF.

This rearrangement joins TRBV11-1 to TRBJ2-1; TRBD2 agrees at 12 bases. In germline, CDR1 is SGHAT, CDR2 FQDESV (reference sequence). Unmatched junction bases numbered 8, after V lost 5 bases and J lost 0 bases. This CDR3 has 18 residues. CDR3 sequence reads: CASSMTRLAGVSYNEQFF. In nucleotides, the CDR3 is TGTGCCAGCAGCATGACGAGACTAGCGGGAGTCTCCTACAATGAGCAGTTCTTC.

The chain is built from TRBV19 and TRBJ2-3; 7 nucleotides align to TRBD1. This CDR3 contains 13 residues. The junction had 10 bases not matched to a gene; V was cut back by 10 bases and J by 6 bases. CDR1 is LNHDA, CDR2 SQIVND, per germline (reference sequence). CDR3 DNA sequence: TGTGCCACCGGGGACAGAAAGGGGGATACGCAGTATTTT. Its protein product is CATGDRKGDTQYF.

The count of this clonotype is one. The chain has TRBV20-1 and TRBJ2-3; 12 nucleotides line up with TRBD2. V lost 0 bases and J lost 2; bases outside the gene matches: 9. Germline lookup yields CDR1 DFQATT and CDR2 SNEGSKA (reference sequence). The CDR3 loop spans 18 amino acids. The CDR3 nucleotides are TGCAGTGCTAGAGATCTCAGGACTAGCGGGATACCCACAGATACGCAGTATTTT. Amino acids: CSARDLRTSGIPTDTQYF.

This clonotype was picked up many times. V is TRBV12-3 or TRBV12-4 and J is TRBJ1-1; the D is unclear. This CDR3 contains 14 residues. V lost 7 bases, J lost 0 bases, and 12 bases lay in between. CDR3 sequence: CASTPDILNTEAFF. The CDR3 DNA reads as TGTGCCAGCACACCTGACATACTGAACACTGAAGCTTTCTTT.

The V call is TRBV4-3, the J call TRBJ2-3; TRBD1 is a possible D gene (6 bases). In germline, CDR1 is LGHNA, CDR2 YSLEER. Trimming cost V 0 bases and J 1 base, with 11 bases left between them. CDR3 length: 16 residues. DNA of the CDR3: TGCGCCAGCAGCCAAGATACCGGACAGCGCACAGATACGCAGTATTTT. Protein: CASSQDTGQRTDTQYF.

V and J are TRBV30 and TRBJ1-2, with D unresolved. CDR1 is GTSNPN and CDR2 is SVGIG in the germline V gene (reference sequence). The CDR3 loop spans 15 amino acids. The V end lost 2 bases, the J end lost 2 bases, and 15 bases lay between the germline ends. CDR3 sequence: CAWSRKNIGNYGYTF. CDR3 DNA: TGTGCCTGGAGTCGGAAGAATATAGGAAACTATGGCTACACCTTC.

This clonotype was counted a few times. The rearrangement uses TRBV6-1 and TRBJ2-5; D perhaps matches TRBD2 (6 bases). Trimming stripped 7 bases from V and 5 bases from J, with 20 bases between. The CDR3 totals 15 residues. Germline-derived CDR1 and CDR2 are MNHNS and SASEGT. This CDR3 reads CASTPRFGGVETQYF. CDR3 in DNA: TGTGCCAGCACCCCCAGGTTTGGCGGGGTTGAGACCCAGTACTTC.